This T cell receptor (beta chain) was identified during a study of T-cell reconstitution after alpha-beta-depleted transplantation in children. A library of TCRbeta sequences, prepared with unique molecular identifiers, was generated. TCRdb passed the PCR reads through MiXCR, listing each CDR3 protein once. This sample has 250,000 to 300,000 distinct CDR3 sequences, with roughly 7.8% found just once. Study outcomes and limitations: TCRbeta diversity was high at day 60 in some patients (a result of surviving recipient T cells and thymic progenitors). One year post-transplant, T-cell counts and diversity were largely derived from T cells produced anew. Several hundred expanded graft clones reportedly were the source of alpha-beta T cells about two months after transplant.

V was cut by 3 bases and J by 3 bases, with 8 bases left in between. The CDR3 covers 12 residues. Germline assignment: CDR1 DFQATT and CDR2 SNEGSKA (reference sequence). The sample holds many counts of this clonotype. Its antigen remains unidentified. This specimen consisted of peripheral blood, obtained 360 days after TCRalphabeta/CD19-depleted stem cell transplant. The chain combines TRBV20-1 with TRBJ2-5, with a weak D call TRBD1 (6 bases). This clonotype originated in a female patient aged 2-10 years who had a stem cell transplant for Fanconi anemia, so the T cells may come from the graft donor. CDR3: CSASWTEETQYF. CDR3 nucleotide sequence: TGCAGTGCTAGTTGGACAGAAGAGACCCAGTACTTC.